The 19 T cell receptor beta chains presented below share a single source sample, sequenced in a study of blood T cell repertoires in COVID-19. Using immunoSEQ multiplex PCR, the repertoire was profiled, and TCRdb retains in-frame clones only, with some absent. The table lists more than 100,000 clones, roughly 84% of them singletons. The sequencing sample was made of peripheral blood. The receptors originated from a woman in her 30s who had recovered from COVID-19.

CDR3 protein: CASSQTRDSNQPQHF. In nucleotides, the CDR3 is TGTGCCAGCAGCCAGACACGGGATAGCAATCAGCCCCAGCATTTT. This sequence joins TRBV2 and TRBJ1-5; D unresolved. V was pared by 6 bases and J by 0 bases, with 12 bases between. The CDR3 covers 15 residues. CDR1 is SNHLY and CDR2 is FYNNEI in the germline V gene.

The chain joins TRBV10-2 to TRBJ1-2; 9 nucleotides match TRBD1. This CDR3 comprises 14 residues. Germline values: CDR1 WSHSY, CDR2 SAAADI. V shed 9 bases and J 8 bases; nucleotides not matched to a gene: 13. The CDR3 DNA sequence: TGCGCCAGTGTCGAAGGAGGGACAGGGCTAGGCTACACCTTC. Amino acid sequence: CASVEGGTGLGYTF.

This chain uses TRBV29-1 with TRBJ2-1, with 7 bases identical to TRBD1. V trimming: 4 bases; J trimming: 7 bases; junction bases outside the gene matches: 10. This CDR3 region has 14 residues. Germline loops: CDR1 SQVTM, CDR2 ANQGSEA. CDR3 region: CSVVRDSMGNEQFF. CDR3 DNA sequence: TGCAGCGTTGTCCGGGACAGCATGGGGAATGAGCAGTTCTTC.

CDR3 DNA: TGCGCCAGCAGTCAACTGGACAGGGTTGGCAATCAGCCCCAGCATTTT. This sequence encodes CASSQLDRVGNQPQHF. This sequence joins TRBV23-1 and TRBJ1-5; TRBD1 aligns across 8 bases. TRBV23-1 is noted as an ORF with a role that remains uncertain. The CDR3 is made up of 16 amino acids. V shed 2 bases and J 2 bases; nucleotides not matched to a gene: 5.

This chain connects TRBV6-1 to TRBJ1-5; D possibly corresponds to TRBD1 (5 bases). Germline V gene lookup returns CDR1 MNHNS and CDR2 SASEGT. V was clipped by 2 bases and J by 4 bases, with 9 bases between them. This CDR3 comprises 14 residues. The CDR3 bases are TGTGCCAGCAGTGAAAGGGCAGGGAATCAGCCCCAGCATTTT. This codes for CASSERAGNQPQHF.

The rearrangement uses TRBV19 and TRBJ2-1; 11 nucleotides agree with TRBD2. After removal of 1 base from V and 7 bases from J, the junction contained 6 bases not matched to a gene. Germline lookup yields CDR1 LNHDA and CDR2 SQIVND (reference sequence). The CDR3 spans 16 residues. CDR3 sequence reads: CASSIVTSGSRNEQFF. CDR3 sequence (DNA): TGTGCCAGTAGTATAGTAACTAGCGGGAGTCGGAATGAGCAGTTCTTC.

V usage is TRBV13 and J usage is TRBJ2-3; TRBD1 matches 9 bases. Trimming removed 5 bases from V and 8 bases from J; junction bases left unmatched: 11. The germline gives CDR1 PRHDT, CDR2 FYEKMQ (reference sequence). The CDR3 runs to 15 residues. This CDR3 is CASSHTGTGSGTQYF. The CDR3 DNA reads as TGTGCCAGCAGCCACACCGGGACAGGGTCCGGTACGCAGTATTTT. The variable domain in full, completed from reference TRBV13 and TRBJ2-3, reads AAGVIQSPRHLIKEKRETATLKCYPIPRHDTVYWYQQGPGQDPQFLISFYEKMQSDKGSIPDRFSAQQFSDYHSELNMSSLELGDSALYFCASSHTGTGSGTQYFGPGTRLTVL.

This chain connects TRBV27 to TRBJ2-1; D may be TRBD2 (5 bases). The CDR3 totals 15 residues. With 4 bases removed from V and 2 bases from J, the gap between germline ends came to 12 bases. Per germline, CDR1 MNHEY and CDR2 SMNVEV (reference sequence). The CDR3 DNA is TGTGCCAGCAGTTCGGGGTTGATAGCCTACAATGAGCAGTTCTTC. It is translated as CASSSGLIAYNEQFF.

This clone has just a few counts. This rearrangement joins TRBV19 to TRBJ1-1; D might be TRBD1 (6 bases). The V end lost 4 bases, the J end lost 4 bases, and 10 bases lay between the germline ends. This CDR3 comprises 13 residues. The germline V gene has CDR1 LNHDA and CDR2 SQIVND (reference sequence). CDR3 in DNA: TGTGCCAGTAGTACAGACAGGCGCACTGAAGCTTTCTTT. The encoded protein is CASSTDRRTEAFF.

This clone was seen a single time. The chain uses TRBV18 and TRBJ2-1, with D hard to call. In germline, CDR1 is KGHSH, CDR2 LQKENI. The CDR3 has 16 amino acids. The V end lost 4 bases, the J end lost 4 bases, and 17 bases lay between the germline ends. The CDR3 nucleotides read TGTGCCAGCTCACAACCATCCTCTATCCATTACAATGAGCAGTTCTTC. It specifies CASSQPSSIHYNEQFF.

This chain uses TRBV3-1 (or the pseudogene TRBV3-2) with TRBJ2-3; a possible D gene is TRBD1 (6 bases). Germline V CDR1 and CDR2: LGHDT, YNNKEL (reference sequence). Trimming removed 5 bases at V and 1 base at J, with 10 bases between. This CDR3 comprises 14 residues. CDR3 region: CASSNRQGTDTQYF. CDR3 bases: TGTGCCAGCAGCAACCGACAGGGCACAGATACGCAGTATTTT.

CDR3 sequence: CASSLTGVNTEAFF. In DNA, the CDR3 is TGCGCCAGCAGTCTAACCGGGGTGAACACTGAAGCTTTCTTT. This chain connects TRBV5-1 to TRBJ1-1; D is undetermined. The ends were cut back, 5 bases at V and 0 bases at J, with 11 bases in the middle. Looked up from germline, CDR1 is SGHRS and CDR2 is YFSETQ. CDR3 length: 14 residues. Complete variable domain (other parts from reference TRBV5-1 and TRBJ1-1): KAGVTQTPRYLIKTRGQQVTLSCSPISGHRSVSWYQQTPGQGLQFLFEYFSETQRNKGNFPGRFSGRQFSNSRSEMNVSTLELGDSALYLCASSLTGVNTEAFFGQGTRLTVV.

The chain joins TRBV5-1 to TRBJ2-3; 11 bases agree with TRBD2. Germline values: CDR1 SGHRS, CDR2 YFSETQ. This CDR3 region has 16 residues. Trimming at V came to 3 bases and at J to 2 bases, leaving 5 bases not matched to a gene. CDR3 DNA sequence: TGCGCCAGCAGCTACCCGGGACTAGCGGACACAGATACGCAGTATTTT. Its translation is CASSYPGLADTDTQYF. Filled out from reference TRBV5-1 and TRBJ2-3, the complete variable domain reads KAGVTQTPRYLIKTRGQQVTLSCSPISGHRSVSWYQQTPGQGLQFLFEYFSETQRNKGNFPGRFSGRQFSNSRSEMNVSTLELGDSALYLCASSYPGLADTDTQYFGPGTRLTVL.

CDR3 sequence reads: CATSGFRNQPQHF. DNA for the CDR3: TGTGCCACTTCGGGGTTTAGGAATCAGCCCCAGCATTTT. This chain uses TRBV2 with TRBJ1-5, with unresolved D. CDR1 and CDR2 (germline): SNHLY, FYNNEI. This CDR3 region has 13 residues. Trimming took 10 bases from V and 4 from J, leaving 14 bases between them. The complete variable domain, with remaining parts taken from reference TRBV2 and TRBJ1-5, reads EPEVTQTPSHQVTQMGQEVILRCVPISNHLYFYWYRQILGQKVEFLVSFYNNEISEKSEIFDDQFSVERPDGSNFTLKIRSTKLEDSAMYFCATSGFRNQPQHFGDGTRLSIL.

V and J are TRBV6-5 and TRBJ1-2; perhaps TRBD1 as D (5 bases). V lost 6 bases and J 5 bases, leaving 10 bases between the germline ends. This CDR3 contains 12 residues. The germline V gene encodes CDR1 MNHEY and CDR2 SVGAGI. The CDR3 reads CASRDQGYGYTF. The CDR3 DNA reads TGTGCCAGCAGAGATCAGGGTTATGGCTACACCTTC.

The V gene is TRBV29-1, the J gene TRBJ1-1; maybe TRBD1 (6 bases). The germline V gene encodes CDR1 SQVTM and CDR2 ANQGSEA. The CDR3 runs 14 residues. The V and J ends lost 7 bases and 0 bases respectively, with 15 bases between them. The CDR3 is CSARTANMNTEAFF. CDR3 bases: TGCAGCGCCAGGACAGCTAATATGAACACTGAAGCTTTCTTT.

The genes are TRBV5-4 and TRBJ1-1; 7 bases match TRBD1. V trimming: 4 bases; J trimming: 1 base; junction bases outside the gene matches: 4. Germline lookup yields CDR1 SGHNT and CDR2 YYREEE (reference sequence). This CDR3 contains 14 residues. CDR3 amino acids: CASSGNRGNTEAFF. In DNA, the CDR3 is TGTGCCAGCAGCGGCAACAGGGGGAACACTGAAGCTTTCTTT.

The chain combines TRBV7-3 with TRBJ2-3, with 7 bases matching TRBD1. Germline CDR1 and CDR2: SGHTA and FQGTGA. The V gene end was trimmed by 5 bases and the J gene end by 2 bases; junction bases not matched to a gene: 13. CDR3 size: 17 residues. The CDR3 loop is CASSRRGTVGSTDTQYF. CDR3 nucleotides: TGTGCCAGCAGCAGAAGAGGGACAGTGGGGTCCACAGATACGCAGTATTTT.

This clone was detected once. This chain uses TRBV5-1 with TRBJ2-3; 7 nucleotides align to TRBD1. In germline, CDR1 is SGHRS, CDR2 YFSETQ. J lost 0 bases, V lost 4 bases, and 5 bases had no gene match. This CDR3 has 15 residues. The CDR3 spells CASSPGQESTDTQYF. CDR3 nucleotides: TGCGCCAGCAGCCCAGGACAGGAGAGCACAGATACGCAGTATTTT.